This T cell receptor beta chain was recovered during a study of T cells in Graves' hyperthyroidism and ophthalmopathy (dated by TCRdb to the late 2010s). At the level of the whole study: Peripheral blood was collected at initial diagnosis, before any treatment. TCR V-J signatures able to tell the groups apart were searched for in a discovery cohort of about a hundred patients, of whom around 42 had Graves' ophthalmopathy and some 60 had stable Graves' hyperthyroidism. Prospective prediction of ophthalmopathy was tested in an independent validation cohort of approximately 19 hyperthyroidism patients and 17 patients who later progressed to ophthalmopathy. The 90 to 100 discovery patients were randomly split 7:3 into training and test sets. Thyroid tissue and blood T-cell repertoires from more than five Graves' hyperthyroidism patients were also compared in the study. Once sampling was done, hyperthyroidism patients were given methimazole at a starting dose of 30 mg daily, whereas ophthalmopathy patients were given high-dose intravenous methylprednisolone. According to the paper, TCR Vbeta CDR3 sequencing was carried out on 135 peripheral blood samples, which came from under 50 ophthalmopathy, around 74 hyperthyroidism and roughly 17 progressor patients.

Amplification of TCR beta CDR3 regions was carried out from RNA transcripts. For the first round of RT-PCR on the TCR CDR3, the HTBI primer set was used together with the Qiagen OneStep RT-PCR kit. Libraries were constructed in a second round of multiplex PCR, after which size selection and purification were carried out. The libraries were sequenced on an Illumina HiSeq2000 using paired-end 100 bp reads. The original methods were these. SOAPnuke was used to process the raw data, throwing out any read that contained adapters or uncalled bases, had a mean Phred below 15, or lacked an exact constant-primer or identifier match. COPE v1.2.5 was used to merge the high-quality paired reads, and each unique nucleotide sequence was defined as a clonotype. MiTCR v1.1 was used to align clonotypes to the IMGT TRBV, TRBD and TRBJ reference segments. The analysis was restricted to V-J combinations with a frequency above 0.0001, which together covered approximately 99% of the repertoires. The TCS score was defined as the ratio of F50 (clonal expansion) to E x V (chaos), calculated using BLOSUM62-based TCRdist between CDR3 peptides within each V-J. Welch's t-statistics and random forest reduced 500 to 550 V-J features to about 13, which were used in a naive Bayes classifier (R e1071). Using fastp trimming at Q25 and MiXCR clonotype assembly, TCRdb reanalyzed the public sequencing data and kept in-frame beta chains. Every distinct CDR3 protein forms one entry, paired with its most common genes and DNA. The V and J calls here are based on TCRdb, not the publication. In this sample the table shows approximately 400,000 distinct CDR3 sequences, about 14% of which occur a single time. 25% to 30% of the sample is taken by the ten largest.

This clonotype came up many times. No antigen is known for it. Base-call qualities are not available, and no considerably larger clone is one nucleotide away. General conclusions and limits of the study: Most expanded thyroid clonotypes (frequency above 0.001) were also detected in blood, suggesting blood repertoires may reflect thyroid immune responses. No statistical method was used to set the sample size in advance, and investigators knew the group allocation. A model built on a 13 V-J signature distinguished ophthalmopathy from stable hyperthyroidism, reaching roughly 88% sensitivity and approximately 81% specificity in cross-validation and 80%/75% in testing. During validation, the model predicted progression to ophthalmopathy a median of around 6 months ahead of onset, with roughly 65% sensitivity and 72% to 80% specificity.

Ophthalmopathy patients had moderately to severely active disease, Clinical Activity Score of at least 3, NOSPECS grade of at least 4, and duration under 3 months. Patients with uncontrolled infections, other autoimmune diseases, pregnancy or lactation were excluded. Diagnoses were established on the basis of clinical symptoms, serum thyroxine and TRAb, thyroid ultrasound, and orbital computed tomography. PBMCs were isolated from more than 8 ml of fresh peripheral blood by Ficoll-Paque density gradient centrifugation. Total RNA was extracted with Trizol reagent, and quality was checked on an Agilent 2100 Bioanalyzer. The CDR3 spans 17 residues, from the cysteine through the phenylalanine. The retained sequence is limited to the CDR3, 51 bases, with the frame set at the first base. Per the germline V gene, ENHRY is the CDR1 and SYGVKD is the CDR2. V loses 0 bases of germline sequence and J loses 2 bases, and the interval between the two ends is 16 bases.

In this chain, TRBV10-3 is recombined with TRBJ1-2; the D gene is not confidently resolved. The TCR was taken from a man aged 45-65 years with Graves' ophthalmopathy. Sequencing used blood. The CDR3: CAISESESKDVNYGYTF. The DNA is TGTGCCATCAGTGAGTCAGAAAGCAAAGACGTAAACTATGGCTACACCTTC.